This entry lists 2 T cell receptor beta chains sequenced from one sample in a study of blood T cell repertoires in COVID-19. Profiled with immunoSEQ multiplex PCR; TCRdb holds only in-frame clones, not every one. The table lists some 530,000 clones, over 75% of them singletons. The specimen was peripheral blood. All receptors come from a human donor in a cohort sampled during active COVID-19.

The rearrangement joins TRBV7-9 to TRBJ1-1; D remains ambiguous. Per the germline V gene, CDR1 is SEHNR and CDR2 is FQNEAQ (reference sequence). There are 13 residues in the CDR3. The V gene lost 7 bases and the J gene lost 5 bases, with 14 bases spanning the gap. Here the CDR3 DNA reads TGTGCCAGCACTCCATCGGGAGGGACTGAAGCTTTCTTT. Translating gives CASTPSGGTEAFF.

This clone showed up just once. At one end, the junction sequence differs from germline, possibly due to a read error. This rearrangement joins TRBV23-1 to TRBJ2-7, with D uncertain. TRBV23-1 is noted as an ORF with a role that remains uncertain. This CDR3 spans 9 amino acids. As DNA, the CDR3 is TGCGCCAGCAGTCAATGCGCCTTCTTC. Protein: CASSQCAFF.